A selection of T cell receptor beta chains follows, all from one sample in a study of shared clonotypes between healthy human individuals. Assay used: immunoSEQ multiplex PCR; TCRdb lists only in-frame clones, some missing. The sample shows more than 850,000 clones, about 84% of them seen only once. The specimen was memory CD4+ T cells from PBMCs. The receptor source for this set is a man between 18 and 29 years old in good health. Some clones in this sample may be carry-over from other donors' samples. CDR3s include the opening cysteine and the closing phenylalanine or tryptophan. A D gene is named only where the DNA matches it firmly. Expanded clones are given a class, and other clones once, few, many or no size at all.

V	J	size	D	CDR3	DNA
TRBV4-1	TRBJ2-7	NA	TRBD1	CASSQDGTEEQYF	TGCGCCAGCAGCCAAGATGGGACAGAAGAGCAGTACTTC
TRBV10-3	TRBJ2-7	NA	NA	CAISGGRSTYEQYF	TGTGCCATCAGTGGGGGGAGATCTACCTACGAGCAGTACTTC
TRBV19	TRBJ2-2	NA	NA	CASSIGYTGELFF	TGTGCCAGTAGTATAGGCTACACCGGGGAGCTGTTTTTT
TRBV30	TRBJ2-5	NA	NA	CAWQKGIPGRQETQYF	TGTGCCTGGCAAAAAGGGATTCCGGGACGCCAAGAGACCCAGTACTTC
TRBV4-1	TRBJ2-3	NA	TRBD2	CASSSSQTSGNTDTQYF	TGCGCCAGCAGCTCCTCCCAGACTAGCGGGAATACAGATACGCAGTATTTT
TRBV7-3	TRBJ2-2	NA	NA	CASSPLGPTGDTGELFF	TGTGCCAGCAGCCCCTTAGGGCCCACCGGCGACACCGGGGAGCTGTTTTTT
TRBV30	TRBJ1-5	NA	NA	CASQTGLGQPQHF	TGTGCCTCACAGACAGGTCTAGGGCAGCCCCAGCATTTT
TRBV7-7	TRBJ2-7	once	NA	CASSFPGLEGTSYEQYF	TGTGCCAGCAGCTTCCCGGGACTTGAAGGTACTTCCTACGAGCAGTACTTC
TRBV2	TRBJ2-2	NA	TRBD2	CASRTSGTTGELFF	TGTGCCAGCAGAACTAGCGGAACCACCGGGGAGCTGTTTTTT
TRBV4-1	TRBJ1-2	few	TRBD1	CASSQDRGQRINTF	TGCGCCAGCAGCCAAGATAGGGGACAGCGAATAAACACCTTC
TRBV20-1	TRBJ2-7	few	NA	CSATQSYEQYF	TGCAGTGCAACTCAGAGCTACGAGCAGTACTTC
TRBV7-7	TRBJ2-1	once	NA	CASSLGLYNEQFF	TGTGCCAGCAGCTTAGGACTGTACAATGAGCAGTTCTTC
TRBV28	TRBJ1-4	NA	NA	CASTKTELYEKLFF	TGTGCCAGCACCAAGACAGAGCTTTATGAAAAACTGTTTTTT
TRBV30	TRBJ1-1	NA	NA	CAWIRNTEAFF	TGTGCCTGGATCAGGAACACTGAAGCTTTCTTT
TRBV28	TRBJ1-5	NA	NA	CASSRPGQYSNQPQHF	TGTGCCAGCAGCCGCCCGGGCCAGTATAGCAATCAGCCCCAGCATTTT
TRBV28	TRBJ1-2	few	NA	CASRSPSPGGYTF	TGTGCCAGCAGATCCCCCTCCCCAGGGGGCTACACCTTC
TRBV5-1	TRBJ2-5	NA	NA	CASSVRAGAAQETQYF	TGCGCCAGCAGCGTACGTGCGGGGGCGGCCCAAGAGACCCAGTACTTC
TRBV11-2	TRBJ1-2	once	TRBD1	CASSSGTGAYGYTF	TGTGCCAGCAGCTCCGGGACAGGGGCCTATGGCTACACCTTC
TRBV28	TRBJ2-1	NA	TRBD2	CASTPAGTSGPRSSYNEQFF	TGTGCCAGCACCCCAGCCGGGACTAGCGGGCCCAGGAGCTCCTACAATGAGCAGTTCTTC
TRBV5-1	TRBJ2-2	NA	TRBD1	CASSLVRTGYTGELFF	TGCGCCAGCAGCTTGGTCCGGACAGGGTACACCGGGGAGCTGTTTTTT
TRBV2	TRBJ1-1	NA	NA	CASRDSSREAFF	TGTGCCAGCAGGGACAGTTCCCGTGAAGCTTTCTTT
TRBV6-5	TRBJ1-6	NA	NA	CASSYTPSRNSPLHF	TGTGCCAGCAGTTACACACCCTCTCGGAATTCACCCCTCCACTTT
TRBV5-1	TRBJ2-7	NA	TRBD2	CASSSPIAGSSYEQYF	TGCGCCAGCAGCTCCCCTATAGCGGGGAGCTCCTACGAGCAGTACTTC
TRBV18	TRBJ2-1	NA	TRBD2	CASSPGASGSREFF	TGTGCCAGCTCACCAGGGGCTAGCGGGAGTAGAGAGTTCTTC
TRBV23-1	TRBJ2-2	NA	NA	CASSPRDKPGELFF	TGCGCCAGCAGTCCCAGAGACAAGCCCGGGGAGCTGTTTTTT
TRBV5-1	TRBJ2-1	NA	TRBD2	CASSSWTSIYSYNEQFF	TGCGCCAGCAGCTCATGGACTAGCATCTACTCCTACAATGAGCAGTTCTTC
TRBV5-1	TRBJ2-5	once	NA	CASGWTRSQETQYF	TGCGCCAGCGGATGGACACGTTCGCAAGAGACCCAGTACTTC
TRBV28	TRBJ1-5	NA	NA	CASSLIASNQPQHF	TGTGCCAGCAGTTTAATAGCTAGCAATCAGCCCCAGCATTTT
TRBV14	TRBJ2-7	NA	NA	CASSLAQGTYEQYF	TGTGCCAGCAGCTTAGCTCAGGGAACCTACGAGCAGTACTTC
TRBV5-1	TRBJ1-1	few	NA	CASSLQLETNTEAFF	TGCGCCAGCAGCTTGCAACTCGAAACTAACACTGAAGCTTTCTTT
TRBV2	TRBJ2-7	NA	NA	CASSERGPRSSYEQYF	TGTGCCAGCAGTGAACGGGGACCGAGGAGCTCCTACGAGCAGTACTTC
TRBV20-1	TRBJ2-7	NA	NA	CSLSAAYEQYF	TGCAGCCTCTCAGCGGCGTACGAGCAGTACTTC
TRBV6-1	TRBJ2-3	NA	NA	CASTPWGTDTQYF	TGTGCCAGCACACCGTGGGGCACAGATACGCAGTATTTT
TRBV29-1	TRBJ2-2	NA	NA	CSVARAAVGNTGELFF	TGCAGCGTCGCCCGGGCAGCCGTCGGGAACACCGGGGAGCTGTTTTTT
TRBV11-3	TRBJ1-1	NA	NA	CASSFTTNTEAFF	TGTGCCAGCAGCTTCACCACGAACACTGAAGCTTTCTTT
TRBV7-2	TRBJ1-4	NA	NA	CASSLVTNEKLFF	TGTGCCAGCAGCTTAGTGACTAATGAAAAACTGTTTTTT
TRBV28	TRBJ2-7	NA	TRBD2	CASRQPGLAGGRHEQYF	TGTGCCAGCAGACAGCCGGGACTAGCGGGAGGGCGGCACGAGCAGTACTTC
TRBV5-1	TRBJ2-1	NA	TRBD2	CASSSGLERNEQFF	TGCGCCAGCAGCTCGGGACTAGAGCGCAATGAGCAGTTCTTC
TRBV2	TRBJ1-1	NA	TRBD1	CASSPPLPTGVKAFF	TGTGCCAGCAGTCCCCCGCTACCGACAGGGGTGAAAGCTTTCTTT
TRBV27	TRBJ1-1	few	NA	CASRVLDGGLSTEAFF	TGTGCCAGCAGGGTATTGGACGGAGGCCTTAGCACTGAAGCTTTCTTT
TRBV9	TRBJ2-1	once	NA	CASSVGRGALGNEQFF	TGTGCCAGCAGCGTAGGTCGGGGGGCCCTCGGCAATGAGCAGTTCTTC
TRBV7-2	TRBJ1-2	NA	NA	CASSFAHYGYTF	TGTGCCAGCAGCTTTGCTCACTATGGCTACACCTTC
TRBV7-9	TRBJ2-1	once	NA	CASSLTASNEQFF	TGTGCCAGCAGCTTAACGGCTAGCAATGAGCAGTTCTTC
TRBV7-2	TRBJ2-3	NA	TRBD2	CASSLVYGRTTDTQYF	TGTGCCAGCAGCTTAGTTTACGGGAGGACCACAGATACGCAGTATTTT
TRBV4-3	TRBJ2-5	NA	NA	CASSQDFQETQYF	TGCGCCAGCAGCCAAGACTTCCAAGAGACCCAGTACTTC
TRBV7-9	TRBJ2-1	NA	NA	CASSLGTSPDEQFF	TGTGCCAGCAGCTTAGGGACTTCCCCCGATGAGCAGTTCTTC
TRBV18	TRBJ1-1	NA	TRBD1	CASSLRTGVVNTEAFF	TGTGCCAGCTCACTAAGAACAGGGGTGGTGAACACTGAAGCTTTCTTT
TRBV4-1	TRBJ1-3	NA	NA	CASSQARGSGNTIYF	TGCGCCAGCAGCCAAGCTAGGGGATCTGGAAACACCATATATTTT
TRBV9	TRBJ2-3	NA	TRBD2	CASSGAGTSARVTQYF	TGTGCCAGCAGCGGAGCCGGGACTAGCGCCAGGGTAACGCAGTATTTT
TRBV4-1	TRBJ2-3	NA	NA	CASSQDGARPTQYF	TGCGCCAGCAGCCAAGACGGGGCGCGGCCTACGCAGTATTTT